This passage covers 14 T cell receptor beta chains from one sample sequenced in a study of regulatory T cells in long-lasting Graves disease. Building the TCR beta libraries relied on iRepertoire HTBI primers, and CDR3 regions underwent Arm-PCR. TCRdb analysed the multiplex PCR reads with MiXCR anew, one entry per CDR3 protein. The sample yields approximately 350,000 distinct CDR3 sequences, 15% to 20% seen once. Stated time point: newly diagnosed GD, antithyroid drugs for less than 3 months. From PBMCs, RNA was extracted and then used to make the TCR library. This same sample was also part of a study on T cells in Graves' hyperthyroidism and ophthalmopathy.

Material: peripheral blood mononuclear cells (PBMCs), obtained at new diagnosis, from a patient treated with antithyroid drugs. The source of these receptors is a man aged 35-49 years with Graves disease.

This clonotype was observed many times. This chain joins TRBV20-1 and TRBJ2-1; the match to TRBD1 covers 9 bases. Germline CDR1 DFQATT, CDR2 SNEGSKA (reference sequence). This CDR3 contains 14 residues. With V trimmed by 6 bases and J by 7 bases, 10 bases remained unmatched. CDR3 bases: TGCAGTGCCGCCCTGGGACAGGGACAGAATGAGCAGTTCTTC. This codes for CSAALGQGQNEQFF.

This clonotype was counted many times. This chain connects TRBV10-3 to TRBJ2-7, with D possibly called TRBD1 or TRBD2 (5 bases each). Germline lookup yields CDR1 ENHRY and CDR2 SYGVKD. V was cut by 6 bases and J by 1 base, with 10 bases left in between. The CDR3 sequence is 13 residues long. CDR3 coding DNA: TGTGCCATCAGGGGACGGTTATCCTACGAGCAGTACTTC. Protein product: CAIRGRLSYEQYF.

This clonotype was recorded many times. This chain joins TRBV11-3 and TRBJ2-3, with 7 positions matching TRBD2. The CDR3 length is 15 residues. V lost 3 bases to trimming and J lost 1 base; unmatched junction nucleotides: 4. The germline V gene encodes CDR1 SGHNT and CDR2 YENEEA. The CDR3 loop reads CASSLWGGGTDTQYF. For the CDR3, the DNA is TGTGCCAGCAGCTTGTGGGGGGGGGGCACAGATACGCAGTATTTT. Combining the CDR3 with reference TRBV11-3 and TRBJ2-3 gives the whole variable domain EAGVVQSPRYKIIEKKQPVAFWCNPISGHNTLYWYLQNLGQGPELLIRYENEEAVDDSQLPKDRFSAERLKGVDSTLKIQPAELGDSAVYLCASSLWGGGTDTQYFGPGTRLTVL.

Worth noting for this clonotype: This could be a read error, since a much larger clone is one nucleotide away. The chain combines TRBV6-2 or TRBV6-3 with TRBJ1-2; TRBD1 aligns across 7 bases. J gave up 3 bases and V 6 bases, and 4 bases lay outside the gene matches. This CDR3 spans 13 amino acids. Looked up from germline, CDR1 is MNHEY and CDR2 is SVGEGT. The CDR3 nucleotides are TGTGCCAGCAGCGGGACAGACGACTATGGCTACACCTTC. Residues: CASSGTDDYGYTF.

The gene calls are TRBV24-1 and TRBJ2-3, with D perhaps matching TRBD1 or TRBD2 (5 bases each). Germline V CDR1 and CDR2: KGHDR, SFDVKD. Trimming stripped 4 bases from V and 7 bases from J, with 11 bases between. The CDR3 covers 13 residues. CDR3 in amino acids: CATSDGASNTQYF. CDR3 DNA sequence: TGTGCCACCAGTGACGGGGCCTCTAATACGCAGTATTTT.

This clonotype has only one observation. The V gene is TRBV7-3, the J gene TRBJ2-4; perhaps TRBD2 as D (6 bases). The CDR3 has 14 amino acids. CDR1 and CDR2 (germline): SGHTA, FQGTGA. Between the trimmed V and J ends, which lost 2 bases and 5 bases, there was a span of 10 bases. The CDR3 protein is CASSLAGPENIQYF. DNA of the CDR3: TGTGCCAGCAGCTTAGCGGGACCCGAAAACATTCAGTACTTC.

There are many counts of this clonotype. The rearrangement uses TRBV5-5 and TRBJ2-5, with 7 bases that match TRBD2. The germline V gene has CDR1 SGHKS and CDR2 YYEKEE (reference sequence). The J segment lost 2 bases and the V segment lost 4 bases, leaving 14 bases of the junction unmatched. The CDR3 sequence is 17 residues long. The CDR3 DNA is TGTGCCAGCAGCCTCGCCGGGACTACCCCCTCTCAAGAGACCCAGTACTTC. Its protein product is CASSLAGTTPSQETQYF.

This clonotype was recorded a few times. The chain uses TRBV30 and TRBJ1-4, with 7 bases matching TRBD1. CDR1 GTSNPN and CDR2 SVGIG come from the germline V gene (reference sequence). This CDR3 is 15 amino acids long. Trimming at V came to 0 bases and at J to 5 bases, leaving 6 bases not matched to a gene. CDR3 in DNA: TGTGCCTGGAGTGTACAGGGGCAGGGAAATGAAAAACTGTTTTTT. This translates into CAWSVQGQGNEKLFF.

The chain recombines TRBV20-1 with TRBJ1-2; D unresolved. V was pared by 3 bases and J by 4 bases, with 18 bases between. Looked up from germline, CDR1 is DFQATT and CDR2 is SNEGSKA (reference sequence). The CDR3 is 15 residues long. The CDR3 loop reads CSASQRPEPPYGYTF. CDR3 nucleotides: TGCAGTGCTAGTCAACGCCCCGAACCACCCTATGGCTACACCTTC.

This clonotype occurred many times. The V and J genes are TRBV20-1 and TRBJ2-7; 11 nucleotides align to TRBD2. The germline CDR1 and CDR2 sequences are DFQATT and SNEGSKA (reference sequence). The CDR3 spans 13 residues. The V gene end was trimmed by 8 bases and the J gene end by 5 bases; junction bases not matched to a gene: 8. CDR3 DNA sequence: TGCAGTCCGAGTAGCGGGGGGGCAGACGAGCAGTACTTC. Translated, it gives CSPSSGGADEQYF.

This clonotype appeared many times. The chain uses TRBV2 and TRBJ2-1; D might be TRBD1 (6 bases). The germline CDR1 and CDR2 sequences are SNHLY and FYNNEI. This CDR3 has 13 amino acids. Trimming removed 6 bases from V and 4 bases from J, with 10 bases in between. The CDR3 protein is CASRPGTYNEQFF. The DNA for the CDR3 is TGTGCCAGCAGGCCCGGGACATACAATGAGCAGTTCTTC. The full variable domain, completed using reference TRBV2 and TRBJ2-1, is EPEVTQTPSHQVTQMGQEVILRCVPISNHLYFYWYRQILGQKVEFLVSFYNNEISEKSEIFDDQFSVERPDGSNFTLKIRSTKLEDSAMYFCASRPGTYNEQFFGPGTRLTVL.

V gene TRBV7-8 combines with J gene TRBJ2-5, with 10 bases lining up with TRBD2. Germline CDR1 and CDR2: SGHVS and FQNEAQ. The CDR3 runs to 15 residues. V shed 4 bases, J shed 1 base, and the junction held 3 bases outside the gene matches. CDR3 sequence reads: CASSYRTSGQETQYF. The CDR3 DNA sequence: TGTGCCAGCAGCTACCGGACTAGCGGCCAAGAGACCCAGTACTTC.

The sample holds a few counts of this clonotype. The genes are TRBV4-2 and TRBJ2-7, with D possibly being TRBD1 (5 bases). V was cut by 1 base and J by 3 bases, with 10 bases left in between. Germline V lookup: CDR1 LGHNA, CDR2 YNFKEQ. The CDR3 length is 14 residues. The CDR3 loop reads CASSQGIQGYEQYF. CDR3 bases: TGTGCCAGCAGCCAAGGGATTCAGGGCTACGAGCAGTACTTC.

The sample holds many counts of this clonotype. The chain has TRBV12-5 and TRBJ1-1, with D possibly matching TRBD1 (6 bases). V was pared by 1 base and J by 1 base, with 10 bases between. The germline V gene encodes CDR1 LGHNT and CDR2 FRNRAP. The CDR3 length is 15 residues. This CDR3 is CASGLGIQGNTEAFF. CDR3 DNA: TGTGCTAGTGGTTTGGGAATACAGGGGAACACTGAAGCTTTCTTT.